Here is one TCR beta chain with its context. Its cognate antigen is unknown. These data originate in a study of response to subunit inactivated influenza vaccine. Overall study results and limits: The authors offered the suggestion that each seasonal influenza vaccination recruits few new T cells.

The germline gives CDR1 SGHAT, CDR2 FQDESV (reference sequence). Deletions cut 4 bases from V and 6 bases from J, with 18 bases between. The CDR3 loop spans 15 amino acids. TCRdb redid the calling of the RT-PCR reads with MiXCR, one entry per CDR3 protein. The repertoire holds about 780,000 distinct CDR3 sequences, approximately 18% seen once, with approximately 11% in the top ten. This clonotype was sampled from a man aged 50 to 60 who received an inactivated influenza vaccine. The genes are TRBV11-1 and TRBJ2-5; a possible D gene is TRBD2 (5 bases). The source material was PBMCs from blood, sampled less than 6 days after vaccination. The CDR3 loop is CASSSRSRRLKTQYF. CDR3 DNA: TGTGCCAGCAGCTCCCGATCCAGGAGGCTGAAGACCCAGTACTTC.